This T cell receptor (beta chain) was recorded in a study of blood T cell repertoires in COVID-19. At the level of the study: Samples came from the United States, Italy and Spain, spanning acute and convalescent COVID-19.

Authors' processing steps: Reference gene primer amplification gave estimated nucleated cell counts. The table came from immunoSEQ multiplex PCR; TCRdb's copy has only in-frame clones and leaves some out. V and J calls and clone size follow that table, whereas D and trimming were derived from the DNA. The sample carries roughly 100,000 clones, approximately 87% recorded once. CDR1 and CDR2 from the germline V gene are SGHAT and FQNNGV. V was pared by 2 bases and J by 5 bases, with 14 bases of the junction left unmatched. The CDR3 contains 18 residues. This receptor was taken from a man over 45 with acute or convalescent COVID-19. The V and J genes are TRBV11-2 and TRBJ2-3, with 9 positions matching TRBD1. Sequencing was carried out using peripheral blood. The CDR3 DNA reads as TGTGCCAGCAGCTTAAGGGGCCGGACAGGGGCGGGTGGAGATACGCAGTATTTT. As protein: CASSLRGRTGAGGDTQYF. The whole variable domain, filled in from reference TRBV11-2 and TRBJ2-3, reads EAGVAQSPRYKIIEKRQSVAFWCNPISGHATLYWYQQILGQGPKLLIQFQNNGVVDDSQLPKDRFSAERLKGVDSTLKIQPAKLEDSAVYLCASSLRGRTGAGGDTQYFGPGTRLTVL.